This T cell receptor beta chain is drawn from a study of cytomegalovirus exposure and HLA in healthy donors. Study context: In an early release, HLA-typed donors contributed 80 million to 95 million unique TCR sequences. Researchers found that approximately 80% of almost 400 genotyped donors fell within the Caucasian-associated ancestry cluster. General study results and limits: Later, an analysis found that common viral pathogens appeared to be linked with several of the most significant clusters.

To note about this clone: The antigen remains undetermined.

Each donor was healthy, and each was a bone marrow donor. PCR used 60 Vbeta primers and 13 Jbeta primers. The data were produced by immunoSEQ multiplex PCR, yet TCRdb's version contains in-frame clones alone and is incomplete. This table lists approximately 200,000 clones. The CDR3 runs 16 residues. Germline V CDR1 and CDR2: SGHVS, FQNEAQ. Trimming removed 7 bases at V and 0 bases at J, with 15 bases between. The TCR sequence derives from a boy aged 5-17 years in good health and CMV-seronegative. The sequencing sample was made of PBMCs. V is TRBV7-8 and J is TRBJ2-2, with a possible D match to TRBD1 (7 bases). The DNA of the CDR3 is TGTGCCAGCAACCCAGCAGGGGGGTCGAACACCGGGGAGCTGTTTTTT. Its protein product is CASNPAGGSNTGELFF. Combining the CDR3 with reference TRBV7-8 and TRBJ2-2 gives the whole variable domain GAGVSQSPRYKVAKRGQDVALRCDPISGHVSLFWYQQALGQGPEFLTYFQNEAQLDKSGLPSDRFFAERPEGSVSTLKIQRTQQEDSAVYLCASNPAGGSNTGELFFGEGSRLTVL.